Listed below are T cell receptor beta chains from one sample, sequenced in a study of shared clonotypes between healthy human individuals. The data were produced by immunoSEQ multiplex PCR, yet TCRdb's version contains in-frame clones alone and is incomplete. The sample has 2 million or so clones, around 96% seen once. The material sequenced was naive CD8+ T cells sorted from blood. The receptors originated from a man between 18 and 29 years old in good health. The CDR3 runs from the conserved cysteine through the conserved F or W. The D gene is left open where the match is weak. The size field is filled for only some rows; it gives once, few, many or a size class.

V gene: TRBV5-1
D gene: NA
J gene: TRBJ2-7
clone size: NA
CDR3 length: 14
CDR3 DNA: TGCGCCAGCAGCTTCGATCAACGTACCTACGAGCAGTACTTC
CDR3 protein: CASSFDQRTYEQYF

V gene: TRBV29-1
D gene: TRBD1
J gene: TRBJ2-7
clone size: NA
CDR3 length: 13
CDR3 DNA: TGCAGCGTTAGGGACAGGGGAGTCTACGAGCAGTACTTC
CDR3 protein: CSVRDRGVYEQYF

V gene: TRBV9
D gene: NA
J gene: TRBJ1-1
clone size: NA
CDR3 length: 15
CDR3 DNA: TGTGCCAGCAGCGTATCGGGGACGGGGAACACTGAAGCTTTCTTT
CDR3 protein: CASSVSGTGNTEAFF

V gene: TRBV6-5
D gene: NA
J gene: TRBJ2-7
clone size: NA
CDR3 length: 14
CDR3 DNA: TGTGCCAGCAGTTACTCGGACGGAGCCTACGAGCAGTACTTC
CDR3 protein: CASSYSDGAYEQYF

V gene: TRBV27
D gene: TRBD2
J gene: TRBJ2-3
clone size: NA
CDR3 length: 14
CDR3 DNA: TGTGCCAGCAGTTTGCGGGGGGGCACAGATACGCAGTATTTT
CDR3 protein: CASSLRGGTDTQYF

V gene: TRBV6-6
D gene: TRBD1
J gene: TRBJ1-2
clone size: NA
CDR3 length: 14
CDR3 DNA: TGTGCCAGCAGCGGGGACAGGGGGCCGTATGGCTACACCTTC
CDR3 protein: CASSGDRGPYGYTF

V gene: TRBV11-2
D gene: NA
J gene: TRBJ1-1
clone size: NA
CDR3 length: 15
CDR3 DNA: TGTGCCAGCAGCTTAGATGAAGACCCCAACACTGAAGCTTTCTTT
CDR3 protein: CASSLDEDPNTEAFF

V gene: TRBV4-1
D gene: NA
J gene: TRBJ2-7
clone size: once
CDR3 length: 16
CDR3 DNA: TGCGCCAGCAGCCAATCGTCTTCTCGGGGCGGATACGAGCAGTACTTC
CDR3 protein: CASSQSSSRGGYEQYF

V gene: TRBV10-3
D gene: TRBD2
J gene: TRBJ2-5
clone size: NA
CDR3 length: 15
CDR3 DNA: TGTGCCATCAGTGGAGGGACTAGCGGGATTGAGACCCAGTACTTC
CDR3 protein: CAISGGTSGIETQYF

V gene: TRBV13
D gene: NA
J gene: TRBJ1-1
clone size: once
CDR3 length: 12
CDR3 DNA: TGTGCCAGCAGCACTCAAGGCGCTGAAGCTTTCTTT
CDR3 protein: CASSTQGAEAFF

V gene: TRBV7-8
D gene: TRBD1
J gene: TRBJ2-7
clone size: NA
CDR3 length: 13
CDR3 DNA: TGTGCCAGCAGCCAGGGGACAGGGATCGAGCAGTACTTC
CDR3 protein: CASSQGTGIEQYF

V gene: TRBV11-2
D gene: NA
J gene: TRBJ1-1
clone size: NA
CDR3 length: 15
CDR3 DNA: TGTGCCAGCAGCTTAGATCCCCAGTCATTTTTTGAAGCTTTCTTT
CDR3 protein: CASSLDPQSFFEAFF

V gene: TRBV7-8
D gene: NA
J gene: TRBJ2-1
clone size: NA
CDR3 length: 12
CDR3 DNA: TGTGCCAGCAGCCGTGACAGGAATGAGCAGTTCTTC
CDR3 protein: CASSRDRNEQFF

V gene: TRBV5-6
D gene: NA
J gene: TRBJ2-5
clone size: NA
CDR3 length: 15
CDR3 DNA: TGTGCCAGCAGCCACCGGCAGGGACCCAGGGAGACCCAGTACTTC
CDR3 protein: CASSHRQGPRETQYF

V gene: TRBV25-1
D gene: NA
J gene: TRBJ2-2
clone size: NA
CDR3 length: 10
CDR3 DNA: TGTGCCAGCAGTAGCGGGGAGCTGTTTTTT
CDR3 protein: CASSSGELFF

V gene: TRBV6-5
D gene: NA
J gene: TRBJ1-5
clone size: few
CDR3 length: 14
CDR3 DNA: TGTGCCAGCAGTTACTCGTTGGGGCATCAGCCCCAGCATTTT
CDR3 protein: CASSYSLGHQPQHF

V gene: TRBV5-6
D gene: NA
J gene: TRBJ2-2
clone size: few
CDR3 length: 13
CDR3 DNA: TGTGCCAGCAGCTTGTTGGTGGCCGGGGAGCTGTTTTTT
CDR3 protein: CASSLLVAGELFF

V gene: TRBV6-5
D gene: NA
J gene: TRBJ2-3
clone size: NA
CDR3 length: 12
CDR3 DNA: TGTGCCAGCAGCACTACGGGGGATACGCAGTATTTT
CDR3 protein: CASSTTGDTQYF

V gene: TRBV7-9
D gene: TRBD2
J gene: TRBJ2-3
clone size: NA
CDR3 length: 15
CDR3 DNA: TGTGCCAGCAGCTCAAGTCGGGGGGTCACAGATACGCAGTATTTT
CDR3 protein: CASSSSRGVTDTQYF

V gene: TRBV5-1
D gene: NA
J gene: TRBJ1-1
clone size: once
CDR3 length: 14
CDR3 DNA: TGCGCCAGCAGCTTGGCTGGTGACTACACTGAAGCTTTCTTT
CDR3 protein: CASSLAGDYTEAFF

V gene: TRBV19
D gene: NA
J gene: TRBJ2-1
clone size: NA
CDR3 length: 15
CDR3 DNA: TGTGCCAGTAGTTCTACTACCACCTCCTACAATGAGCAGTTCTTC
CDR3 protein: CASSSTTTSYNEQFF

V gene: TRBV29-1
D gene: TRBD1
J gene: TRBJ1-4
clone size: NA
CDR3 length: 14
CDR3 DNA: TGCAGCGTTATGGCAGGGGGCCCTTTGGAAAAACTGTTTTTT
CDR3 protein: CSVMAGGPLEKLFF

V gene: TRBV6-1
D gene: NA
J gene: TRBJ1-2
clone size: NA
CDR3 length: 13
CDR3 DNA: TGTGCCAGCAGTTTCAGGGGCAATGGTGGCTACACCTTC
CDR3 protein: CASSFRGNGGYTF

V gene: TRBV5-1
D gene: NA
J gene: TRBJ2-7
clone size: NA
CDR3 length: 15
CDR3 DNA: TGCGCCAGCAGCTACGGGCCAGGGAGCTCCTACGAGCAGTACTTC
CDR3 protein: CASSYGPGSSYEQYF

V gene: TRBV18
D gene: TRBD1
J gene: TRBJ2-5
clone size: once
CDR3 length: 18
CDR3 DNA: TGTGCCAGCTCACCACTGACAGGGCTTGGTCTTGGATTGGAGACCCAGTACTTC
CDR3 protein: CASSPLTGLGLGLETQYF

V gene: TRBV25-1
D gene: TRBD1
J gene: TRBJ1-1
clone size: NA
CDR3 length: 15
CDR3 DNA: TGTGCCAGCAGTGAAGGTACAGGGGCAAGCACTGAAGCTTTCTTT
CDR3 protein: CASSEGTGASTEAFF

V gene: TRBV11-2
D gene: TRBD2
J gene: TRBJ2-3
clone size: NA
CDR3 length: 17
CDR3 DNA: TGTGCCAGCAGCTTACCTAAACTAGCGGGGAGAGCAGATACGCAGTATTTT
CDR3 protein: CASSLPKLAGRADTQYF

V gene: TRBV27
D gene: NA
J gene: TRBJ1-6
clone size: NA
CDR3 length: 13
CDR3 DNA: TGTGCCAGCAGTCTCGGGGTTTATTCACCCCTCCACTTT
CDR3 protein: CASSLGVYSPLHF